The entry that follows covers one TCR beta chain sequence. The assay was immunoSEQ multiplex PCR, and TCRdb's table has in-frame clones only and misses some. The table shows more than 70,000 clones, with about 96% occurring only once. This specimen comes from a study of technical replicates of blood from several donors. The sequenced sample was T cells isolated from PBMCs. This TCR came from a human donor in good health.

CDR3 sequence reads: CASRAGRGSIAGGYNEQFF. Here the CDR3 DNA reads TGTGCCAGCAGGGCCGGGCGGGGCAGTATAGCGGGGGGGTACAATGAGCAGTTCTTC. J is TRBJ2-1 and V is TRBV2; 11 bases match TRBD2. This CDR3 region has 19 residues. Germline values: CDR1 SNHLY, CDR2 FYNNEI. V was clipped by 6 bases and J by 4 bases; unmatched bases: 17.